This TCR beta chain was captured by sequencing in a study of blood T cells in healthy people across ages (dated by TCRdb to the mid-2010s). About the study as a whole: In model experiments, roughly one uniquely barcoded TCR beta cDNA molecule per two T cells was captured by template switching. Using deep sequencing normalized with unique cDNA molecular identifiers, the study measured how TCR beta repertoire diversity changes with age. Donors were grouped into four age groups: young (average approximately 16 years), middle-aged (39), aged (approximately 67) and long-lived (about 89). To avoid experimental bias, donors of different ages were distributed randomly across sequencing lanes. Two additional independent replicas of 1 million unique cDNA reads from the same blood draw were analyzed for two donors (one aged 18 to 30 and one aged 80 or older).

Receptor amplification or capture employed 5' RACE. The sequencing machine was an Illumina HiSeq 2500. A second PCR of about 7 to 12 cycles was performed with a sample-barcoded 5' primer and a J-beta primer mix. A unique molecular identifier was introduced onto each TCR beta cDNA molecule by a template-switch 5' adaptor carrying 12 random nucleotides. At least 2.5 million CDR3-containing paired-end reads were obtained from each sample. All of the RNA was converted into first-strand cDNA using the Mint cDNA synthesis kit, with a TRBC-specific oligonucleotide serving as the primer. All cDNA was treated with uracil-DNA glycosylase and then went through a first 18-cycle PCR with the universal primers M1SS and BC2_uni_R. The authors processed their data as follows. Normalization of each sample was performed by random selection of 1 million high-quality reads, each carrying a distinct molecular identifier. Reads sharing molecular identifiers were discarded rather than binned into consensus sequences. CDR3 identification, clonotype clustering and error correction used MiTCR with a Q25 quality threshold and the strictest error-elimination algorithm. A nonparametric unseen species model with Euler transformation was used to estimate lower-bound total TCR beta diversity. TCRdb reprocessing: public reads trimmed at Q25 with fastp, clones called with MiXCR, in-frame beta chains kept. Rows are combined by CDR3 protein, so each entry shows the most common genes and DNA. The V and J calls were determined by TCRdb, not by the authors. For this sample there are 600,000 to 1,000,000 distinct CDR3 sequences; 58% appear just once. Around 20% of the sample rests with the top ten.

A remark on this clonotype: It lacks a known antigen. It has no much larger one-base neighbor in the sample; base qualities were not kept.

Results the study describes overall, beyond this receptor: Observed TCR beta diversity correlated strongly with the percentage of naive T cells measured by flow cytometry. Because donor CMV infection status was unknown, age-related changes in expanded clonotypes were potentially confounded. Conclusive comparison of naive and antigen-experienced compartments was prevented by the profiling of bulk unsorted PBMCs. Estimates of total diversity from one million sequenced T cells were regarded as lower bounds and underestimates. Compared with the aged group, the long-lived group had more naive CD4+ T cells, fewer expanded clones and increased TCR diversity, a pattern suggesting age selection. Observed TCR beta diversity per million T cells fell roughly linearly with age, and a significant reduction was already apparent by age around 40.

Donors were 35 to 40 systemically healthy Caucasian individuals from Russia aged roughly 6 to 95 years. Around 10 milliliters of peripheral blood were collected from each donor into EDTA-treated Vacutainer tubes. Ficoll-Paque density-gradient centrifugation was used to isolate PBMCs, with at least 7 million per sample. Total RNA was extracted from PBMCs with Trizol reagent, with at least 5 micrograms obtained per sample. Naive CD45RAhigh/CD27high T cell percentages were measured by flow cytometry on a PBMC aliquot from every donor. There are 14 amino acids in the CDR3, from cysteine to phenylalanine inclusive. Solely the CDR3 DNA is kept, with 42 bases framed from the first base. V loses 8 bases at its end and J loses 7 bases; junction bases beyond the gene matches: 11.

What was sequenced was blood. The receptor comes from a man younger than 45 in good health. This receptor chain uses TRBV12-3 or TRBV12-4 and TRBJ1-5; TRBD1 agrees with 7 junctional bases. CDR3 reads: CASGTETVRQPQHF. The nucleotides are TGTGCCAGCGGGACAGAAACTGTGCGACAGCCCCAGCATTTT.